Included here is one T cell receptor beta chain sequence, with context. Its cognate antigen has yet to be identified. It has no much larger one-base neighbor in the sample; base qualities were not kept. RNA was extracted with the RNeasy kit and roughly 0.5 to 1 ug was reverse transcribed using random hexamers. The immunoSEQ multiplex PCR assay, which covers 54 Vbeta and 13 Jbeta segments, was used to amplify TCR beta CDR3 regions. Bias from PCR amplification was corrected by using a synthetic template baseline for primer optimization and for computational correction. Turning to the authors' computational methods: Reads were assigned to V, D and J genes according to IMGT and analyzed in immunoSEQ Analyzer, with only productive sequences retained. Clonality was calculated as one minus the Shannon entropy normalized by log2 of the number of productive unique sequences. For each patient and control, public and private clones were evaluated within the 100 most prevalent clones. Clones were defined as Susac-specific if absent from the healthy and MS cohorts, from roughly 1,100 published viral clones and from other ImmuneACCESS disease sequences. TCRdb handled the public reads itself, with Q25 trimming in fastp and clone calling in MiXCR, and kept productive beta chains. Each CDR3 protein gets just one entry, which takes the most common genes and DNA from the rows behind it. These V and J calls derive from TCRdb rather than the authors' analysis. The sample has some 120,000 distinct CDR3 sequences on record, around nine tenths of them singletons. The ten largest clonotypes hold under 0.25% of the sample.

The data are from a study of CD8 T cells in Susac syndrome (dated 2019 in TCRdb). Background for the entire study: The study used repertoire sequencing to test whether antigen drove CD8+ T cell activation and differentiation in Susac syndrome. The clonality of the CD8+ T cell repertoire was compared across over 10 healthy donors, some 14 Susac syndrome patients and around 16 multiple sclerosis patients. On the study overall, not on this receptor specifically: The number of individuals in the TCR sequencing and HLA analysis was acknowledged as relatively small.

Trimming at the junction amounts to 3 bases on V and 0 bases on J, and the germline ends lie 9 bases apart. The germline V gene supplies CDR1 SGHRS and CDR2 YFSETQ. The CDR3 runs 14 amino acids, cysteine and phenylalanine included. The retained sequence is limited to the CDR3, 42 bases, with the frame set at the first base. Peripheral blood CD8+ and CD4+ T cells from healthy donors, Susac syndrome patients and multiple sclerosis patients were profiled by high-throughput TCR beta sequencing. The multiple sclerosis controls were treatment-naive patients whose relapsing-remitting disease, either stable or active, fulfilled the revised McDonald criteria. Bulk CD8+ and CD4+ T cells were purified by magnetic negative isolation, whereas CD8+ TEMRA cells were enriched by FACS. Blood was collected in EDTA tubes and processed within 24 hours, with PBMCs isolated through density gradient centrifugation. PBMCs destined for TCR sequencing were cryopreserved in liquid nitrogen and later thawed in a 37 °C water bath. The sorted or isolated CD4+, CD8+ and CD8+ TEMRA cells reached a purity of at least 90%.

The sequenced material came from CD8+ T cells from PBMCs. The origin of this receptor is a human donor with multiple sclerosis. The chain was built from TRBV5-1 and TRBJ1-1; D gene: possibly TRBD1, on 6 matching bases. The CDR3 corresponds to CASSYREMNTEAFF. DNA sequence: TGCGCCAGCAGCTACAGGGAGATGAACACTGAAGCTTTCTTT.